This is a list of T cell receptor beta chains from one sample in a study of control samples from healthy donors and cancer patients. The data were produced by immunoSEQ multiplex PCR, yet TCRdb's version contains in-frame clones alone and is incomplete. The sample includes roughly 170,000 clones, 90% to 95% of them seen just once. The sample was blood. The receptors here all came from a man aged 18 to 29 in good health. The CDR3 runs from the conserved cysteine through the conserved F or W. D genes are given only for firm matches. Clone size is stated in some rows and not others, as once, few, many or a class when expanded.

d_gene,len,abundance,j_gene,v_gene,CDR3aa,CDR3nt
NA,12,NA,TRBJ2-2,TRBV6-5,CASSRNTGELFF,TGTGCCAGCAGCCGGAACACCGGGGAGCTGTTTTTT
NA,13,NA,TRBJ2-2,TRBV28,CASSFRNTGELFF,TGTGCCAGCAGTTTCAGAAACACCGGGGAGCTGTTTTTT
NA,14,NA,TRBJ1-4,TRBV9,CASSREGLKEKLFF,TGTGCCAGCAGCCGGGAAGGGTTGAAAGAAAAACTGTTTTTT
TRBD1,14,NA,TRBJ1-2,TRBV15,CATSSKGGGTGYTF,TGTGCCACCAGCAGCAAAGGGGGCGGTACTGGCTACACCTTC
NA,15,NA,TRBJ2-5,TRBV5-1,CASSPGTRGEETQYF,TGCGCCAGCAGCCCCGGGACCCGAGGCGAAGAGACCCAGTACTTC
NA,14,NA,TRBJ1-1,TRBV29-1,CSVPQGIMNTEAFF,TGCAGCGTCCCTCAAGGTATAATGAACACTGAAGCTTTCTTT
TRBD1,17,NA,TRBJ2-1,TRBV24-1,CATSDPGQGMGSNEQFF,TGTGCCACCAGTGACCCGGGACAGGGAATGGGAAGCAATGAGCAGTTCTTC
NA,14,NA,TRBJ1-5,TRBV3-1/TRBV3-2,CASSQVLRSQPQHF,TGTGCCAGCAGCCAAGTCCTGAGGAGTCAGCCCCAGCATTTT
NA,15,once,TRBJ2-7,TRBV12-1,CASSFGGQLVYEQYF,TGTGCCAGCAGCTTTGGAGGACAGCTGGTCTACGAGCAGTACTTC
TRBD1,16,NA,TRBJ2-3,TRBV5-4,CASSIDRVGSTDTQYF,TGTGCCAGCAGCATCGACAGGGTCGGGTCAACAGATACGCAGTATTTT
TRBD1,16,NA,TRBJ1-2,TRBV6-4,CASSPSDRVGFYGYTF,TGTGCCAGCAGTCCTTCCGACAGGGTGGGATTCTATGGCTACACCTTC
TRBD2,17,NA,TRBJ2-7,TRBV10-1,CASSEPFRRGGAYEQYF,TGCGCCAGCAGTGAGCCGTTTCGGCGGGGGGGGGCCTACGAGCAGTACTTC
NA,14,once,TRBJ2-3,TRBV7-2,CASSPTIPTDTQYF,TGTGCCAGCAGCCCCACTATACCCACAGATACGCAGTATTTT
NA,16,NA,TRBJ2-3,TRBV12-5,CASGLHEGWPTDTQYF,TGTGCTAGTGGCCTTCATGAGGGGTGGCCCACAGATACGCAGTATTTT
NA,15,NA,TRBJ1-2,TRBV14,CASSQEVWGDYGYTF,TGTGCCAGCAGCCAAGAGGTATGGGGAGACTATGGCTACACCTTC
NA,15,NA,TRBJ2-6,TRBV6-5,CASSSPGIGANVLTF,TGTGCCAGCAGTTCCCCAGGGATTGGGGCCAACGTCCTGACTTTC
NA,14,NA,TRBJ1-1,TRBV29-1,CSALPQLMNTEAFF,TGCAGCGCCCTCCCTCAACTCATGAACACTGAAGCTTTCTTT
TRBD1,16,NA,TRBJ1-3,TRBV7-2,CASSPGQAFSGNTIYF,TGTGCCAGCAGCCCCGGACAGGCCTTCTCTGGAAACACCATATATTTT
TRBD1,15,once,TRBJ1-1,TRBV18,CASSPRTGATTEAFF,TGTGCCAGCTCACCTCGGACAGGGGCAACGACTGAAGCTTTCTTT
NA,16,NA,TRBJ1-3,TRBV9,CASSVLAGSAGNTIYF,TGTGCCAGCAGCGTATTGGCAGGGAGCGCTGGAAACACCATATATTTT
TRBD1,16,NA,TRBJ2-3,TRBV7-8,CASSLATGGLPDTQYF,TGTGCCAGCAGCTTAGCGACAGGGGGCTTACCAGATACGCAGTATTTT
NA,18,once,TRBJ2-3,TRBV6-6,CASSPLSRGFAVSDTQYF,TGTGCCAGCAGTCCCCTGAGTAGAGGGTTTGCAGTGAGTGATACGCAGTATTTT
NA,14,NA,TRBJ1-5,TRBV15,CATSRDGGGQPQHF,TGTGCCACCAGCAGAGATGGGGGGGGACAGCCCCAGCATTTT
NA,14,NA,TRBJ1-3,TRBV2,CASSNTYSSDTIYF,TGTGCCAGCAGTAATACATATTCTTCCGACACCATATATTTT
NA,15,NA,TRBJ1-4,TRBV14,CASSQDGATNEKLFF,TGTGCCAGCAGCCAAGACGGGGCAACTAATGAAAAACTGTTTTTT
NA,13,NA,TRBJ2-3,TRBV9,CASSVHQQDTQYF,TGTGCCAGCAGCGTACACCAGCAAGATACGCAGTATTTT
TRBD1,15,NA,TRBJ1-6,TRBV30,CALTGVSSYNSPLHF,TGTGCCTTGACAGGGGTTAGCTCCTATAATTCACCCCTCCACTTT
NA,15,NA,TRBJ2-7,TRBV6-5,CASSYGGGPVYEQYF,TGTGCCAGCAGTTACGGAGGGGGGCCGGTCTACGAGCAGTACTTC
NA,15,NA,TRBJ1-6,TRBV2,CASQKRTIANSPLHF,TGTGCCAGCCAAAAACGGACGATCGCTAATTCACCCCTCCACTTT
TRBD1,20,NA,TRBJ2-7,TRBV10-2,CASSALWGTGLTGTFYEQYF,TGCGCCAGCAGTGCCCTTTGGGGGACAGGTCTCACCGGCACTTTCTACGAGCAGTACTTC
NA,15,NA,TRBJ1-6,TRBV19,CASRGLAPYNSPLHF,TGTGCCAGTAGGGGGTTAGCCCCCTATAATTCACCCCTCCACTTT
TRBD1,15,NA,TRBJ2-1,TRBV7-9,CASSFPGTAYNEQFF,TGTGCCAGCAGCTTCCCCGGGACAGCCTACAATGAGCAGTTCTTC
NA,16,NA,TRBJ2-2,TRBV9,CASSINREANTGELFF,TGTGCCAGCAGCATTAACAGGGAGGCGAACACCGGGGAGCTGTTTTTT
TRBD2,18,NA,TRBJ2-1,TRBV4-1,CASSQFLLAGGPLNEQFF,TGCGCCAGCAGCCAATTCTTACTAGCGGGGGGCCCCCTCAATGAGCAGTTCTTC
NA,15,NA,TRBJ2-7,TRBV28,CASSSSERRDYEQYF,TGTGCCAGCAGCTCCTCTGAGAGGAGAGATTACGAGCAGTACTTC
TRBD1,15,NA,TRBJ2-7,TRBV7-9,CASSLGDRGAYEQYF,TGTGCCAGCAGCTTAGGGGACAGGGGGGCCTACGAGCAGTACTTC
NA,14,NA,TRBJ2-5,TRBV11-2,CASSSFGARETQYF,TGTGCCAGCAGCTCCTTTGGGGCGAGGGAGACCCAGTACTTC
TRBD1,16,NA,TRBJ2-3,TRBV5-1,CASSLVGTENTDTQYF,TGCGCCAGCAGCTTAGTCGGGACAGAGAACACAGATACGCAGTATTTT
TRBD2,15,NA,TRBJ2-1,TRBV14,CASSRGLAPPNEQFF,TGTGCCAGCAGCCGGGGACTAGCGCCTCCGAATGAGCAGTTCTTC
NA,17,NA,TRBJ2-6,TRBV9,CASSVALGASGANVLTF,TGTGCCAGCAGCGTTGCCTTGGGGGCCTCTGGGGCCAACGTCCTGACTTTC
NA,14,NA,TRBJ1-6,TRBV27,CASSALTYNSPLHF,TGTGCCAGCAGTGCACTCACCTATAATTCACCCCTCCACTTT
NA,13,once,TRBJ2-5,TRBV6-6,CASSFSSRETQYF,TGTGCCAGCAGTTTTAGCTCCCGGGAGACCCAGTACTTC
NA,15,NA,TRBJ2-7,TRBV7-3,CASSPGGGGGNEQYF,TGTGCCAGCAGCCCCGGTGGGGGTGGGGGCAACGAGCAGTACTTC
NA,14,once,TRBJ2-7,TRBV10-3,CAISDPRGPGEQYF,TGTGCCATCAGTGATCCCCGTGGCCCGGGAGAGCAGTACTTC
NA,13,NA,TRBJ1-1,TRBV9,CASSVGVVHEAFF,TGTGCCAGCAGCGTAGGAGTAGTCCATGAAGCTTTCTTT
NA,12,NA,TRBJ2-5,TRBV12-3/TRBV12-4,CASSLRRETQYF,TGTGCCAGCAGTTTGAGGCGGGAGACCCAGTACTTC
TRBD2,14,NA,TRBJ2-5,TRBV3-1/TRBV3-2,CASSQGGGQETQYF,TGTGCCAGCAGCCAAGGGGGGGGCCAAGAGACCCAGTACTTC
NA,17,NA,TRBJ1-3,TRBV5-1,CASSVSPGTTNGNTIYF,TGCGCCAGCAGCGTTTCTCCCGGGACAACTAATGGAAACACCATATATTTT
NA,12,NA,TRBJ2-7,TRBV28,CASSIQGYEQYF,TGTGCCAGCAGTATACAGGGCTACGAGCAGTACTTC
TRBD1,17,NA,TRBJ1-6,TRBV4-1,CASSLREGQGGNSPLHF,TGCGCCAGCAGCCTTAGAGAGGGACAGGGAGGGAATTCACCCCTCCACTTT
NA,11,NA,TRBJ2-7,TRBV30,CAWSLNYEQYF,TGTGCCTGGAGTTTAAACTACGAGCAGTACTTC
NA,16,NA,TRBJ1-1,TRBV5-1,CASSQEPAGGETEAFF,TGCGCCAGCAGCCAGGAACCCGCAGGAGGTGAGACTGAAGCTTTCTTT
TRBD1,14,NA,TRBJ1-1,TRBV19,CASSMTGGRTEAFF,TGTGCCAGTAGTATGACAGGGGGTCGTACTGAAGCTTTCTTT
NA,12,NA,TRBJ1-4,TRBV7-2,CASNRQEGKLFF,TGTGCCAGCAATAGACAGGAGGGAAAACTGTTTTTT